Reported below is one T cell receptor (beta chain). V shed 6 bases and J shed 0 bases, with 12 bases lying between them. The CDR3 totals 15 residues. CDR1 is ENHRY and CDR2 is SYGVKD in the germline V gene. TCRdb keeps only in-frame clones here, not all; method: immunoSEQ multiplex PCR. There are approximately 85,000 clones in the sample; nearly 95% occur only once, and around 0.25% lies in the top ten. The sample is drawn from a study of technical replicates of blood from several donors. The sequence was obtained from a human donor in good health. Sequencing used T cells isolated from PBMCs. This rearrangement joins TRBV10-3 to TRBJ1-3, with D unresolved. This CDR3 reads CAIRSGRDSGNTIYF. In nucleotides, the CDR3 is TGTGCCATCAGGTCTGGACGGGACTCTGGAAACACCATATATTTT.